Each of the 21 T cell receptor beta chains below was sequenced from the same sample in a study of CD8+ T cells in alopecia areata. Isolated RNA was reverse transcribed into cDNA used as the sequencing template. Using immunoSEQ multiplex PCR, the repertoire was profiled, and TCRdb retains in-frame clones only, with some absent. The sample includes more than 150,000 clones, roughly 64% seen only once; the top ten take 10% to 15%. Described treatment: oral pan-JAK inhibitor, 5-10 mg twice daily. Here the sequenced sample was CD8+ T cells sorted from blood, taken at week 24, from a patient treated with tofacitinib. The source is a human donor with alopecia areata.

The CDR3 sequence is CASISGTREAFF. The CDR3, as DNA: TGTGCCAGCATCTCCGGAACCCGTGAAGCTTTCTTT. J is TRBJ1-1 and V is TRBV2; D is undetermined. The V and J ends lost 7 bases and 7 bases respectively, with 13 bases between them. In germline, CDR1 is SNHLY, CDR2 FYNNEI. This CDR3 is 12 amino acids long.

The rearrangement links TRBV30 to TRBJ1-1; 7 nucleotides match TRBD1. This CDR3 region has 11 residues. Germline-derived CDR1 and CDR2 are GTSNPN and SVGIG (reference sequence). Trimming cost V 8 bases and J 1 base; bases outside gene matches: 1. The CDR3 DNA follows: TGTGCCGGGGACAGGAACACTGAAGCTTTCTTT. It specifies CAGDRNTEAFF.

V and J are TRBV9 and TRBJ2-7; 10 bases match TRBD2. The CDR3 runs to 14 residues. Germline CDR1 and CDR2: SGDLS and YYNGEE. The V segment lost 3 bases and the J segment 4 bases; nucleotides outside the gene matches: 4. This CDR3 is CASSGAGGEYEQYF. CDR3 bases: TGTGCCAGCAGCGGAGCGGGGGGGGAATACGAGCAGTACTTC.

The chain employs TRBV13 and TRBJ1-2; D is ambiguous. Germline CDR1 is PRHDT and CDR2 is FYEKMQ (reference sequence). The CDR3 runs 13 residues. The ends were cut back, 6 bases at V and 4 bases at J, with 12 bases in the middle. CDR3 sequence (DNA): TGTGCCAGCAGACGAGGTGTCGGCTATGGCTACACCTTC. It codes for CASRRGVGYGYTF.

This chain uses TRBV9 with TRBJ2-5; maybe TRBD1 (6 bases). This CDR3 comprises 12 residues. With 3 bases removed from V and 3 bases from J, the gap between germline ends came to 6 bases. Germline loops: CDR1 SGDLS, CDR2 YYNGEE. The CDR3 DNA follows: TGTGCCAGCAGCGCAGGGGAAGAGACCCAGTACTTC. Encoded protein: CASSAGEETQYF.

This clone appeared a few times. The chain recombines TRBV23-1 with TRBJ1-3; unclear D gene. TRBV23-1 falls under the ORF class, with uncertain function. CDR3 length: 13 residues. Trimming removed 2 bases from V and 4 bases from J, with 6 bases in between. In nucleotides, the CDR3 is TGCGCCAGCAGTCAACTGCCCGGAAACACCATATATTTT. Protein: CASSQLPGNTIYF.

On this clone: The same CDR3 is also encoded by other DNA sequences in this sample. V and J are TRBV7-9 and TRBJ1-1; unclear D gene. CDR3 length: 12 residues. Germline CDR1 and CDR2: SEHNR and FQNEAQ (reference sequence). The V end lost 1 base, the J end lost 8 bases, and 8 bases lay between the germline ends. The DNA of the CDR3 is TGTGCCAGCAGCTTAGGGCAGGCCGAAGCTTTCTTT. Amino acids: CASSLGQAEAFF.

This sequence joins TRBV11-2 and TRBJ1-2, with D tentatively TRBD1 (6 bases). This CDR3 has 14 amino acids. The V gene's germline CDR1 is SGHAT and CDR2 FQNNGV. The ends were cut back, 4 bases at V and 4 bases at J, with 13 bases in the middle. CDR3 coding DNA: TGTGCCAGCAGCTCGTCCGGGACAATCTATGGCTACACCTTC. It yields the protein CASSSSGTIYGYTF.

This chain links TRBV5-1 with TRBJ2-1; no definite D call. This CDR3 comprises 13 residues. V lost 0 bases to trimming and J lost 4 bases, with 5 bases between them. CDR1 and CDR2 from the germline V gene are SGHRS and YFSETQ. This CDR3 reads CASSLGQYNEQFF. Here the CDR3 DNA reads TGCGCCAGCAGCTTGGGGCAGTACAATGAGCAGTTCTTC.

The sample holds one count of this clone. CDR3 region: CASSPGQGANEQFF. As DNA, the CDR3 is TGTGCCAGCAGTCCAGGACAGGGGGCGAATGAGCAGTTCTTC. The V gene is TRBV6-5, the J gene TRBJ2-1, with 11 bases that match TRBD1. The J segment lost 7 bases and the V segment lost 5 bases, leaving 4 bases of the junction unmatched. This CDR3 comprises 14 residues. Germline V gene data show CDR1 as MNHEY and CDR2 as SVGAGI.

This clone showed up just a few times. V usage is TRBV7-8 and J usage is TRBJ2-7, with no clear D. The V and J ends lost 5 bases and 6 bases respectively, with 14 bases between them. Germline lookup yields CDR1 SGHVS and CDR2 FQNEAQ. The CDR3 loop spans 13 amino acids. The CDR3 protein is CASSPSQASEQYF. In nucleotides, the CDR3 is TGTGCCAGCAGCCCCAGTCAGGCATCCGAGCAGTACTTC.

This clone was counted between two and nine times. The chain links TRBV12-5 to TRBJ2-1, with 8 bases matching TRBD2. CDR1 LGHNT and CDR2 FRNRAP come from the germline V gene. Trimming at V came to 6 bases and at J to 3 bases, leaving 4 bases not matched to a gene. The CDR3 runs to 14 residues. The CDR3 here is CASGHGTSYNEQFF. The DNA of the CDR3 is TGTGCTAGTGGACACGGGACTAGCTACAATGAGCAGTTCTTC.

This clone has only a few counts. This chain joins TRBV7-8 and TRBJ1-5; TRBD1 agrees at 11 bases. V trimming: 5 bases; J trimming: 5 bases; junction bases outside the gene matches: 11. Germline CDR1 and CDR2: SGHVS and FQNEAQ. The CDR3 runs 17 residues. DNA of the CDR3: TGTGCCAGCAGCCCAGACTTGGGACAGGGGGGAGATCAGCCCCAGCATTTT. Protein sequence: CASSPDLGQGGDQPQHF.

The chain joins TRBV5-6 to TRBJ2-2; D not resolved. The germline V and J ends were trimmed by 4 bases and 4 bases, with 8 bases remaining between them. Germline-derived CDR1 and CDR2 are SGHDT and YYEEEE. The CDR3 consists of 13 residues. CDR3 coding DNA: TGTGCCAGCAGCCTACAGAGCACCGGGGAGCTGTTTTTT. Translation gives CASSLQSTGELFF.

CDR3 in DNA: TGTGCCAGCAGCTTGACAGCCTCGTACCAAGAGACCCAGTACTTC. Protein: CASSLTASYQETQYF. This rearrangement joins TRBV7-9 to TRBJ2-5, with D maybe TRBD1 (5 bases). Trimming left V 3 bases short and J 0 bases short, with 11 bases between. CDR3 length: 15 residues. In germline, CDR1 is SEHNR, CDR2 FQNEAQ (reference sequence).

This clone was observed a few times. V and J are TRBV15 and TRBJ1-6; TRBD1 matches 7 bases. The CDR3 runs to 14 residues. CDR1 and CDR2 (germline): LNHNV, YYDKDF (reference sequence). After removal of 0 bases from V and 12 bases from J, the junction contained 5 bases not matched to a gene. The CDR3 region is CATSREETGRPLHF. CDR3 nucleotide sequence: TGTGCCACCAGCAGAGAGGAGACAGGGCGACCCCTCCACTTT. Supplemented by reference TRBV15 and TRBJ1-6, the full variable domain reads DAMVIQNPRYQVTQFGKPVTLSCSQTLNHNVMYWYQQKSSQAPKLLFHYYDKDFNNEADTPDNFQSRRPNTSFCFLDIRSPGLGDTAMYLCATSREETGRPLHFGNGTRLTVT.

This chain links TRBV6-5 with TRBJ2-3, with D unresolved. V was clipped by 4 bases and J by 1 base, with 6 bases between them. Germline CDR1 is MNHEY and CDR2 is SVGAGI. The CDR3 extends over 13 amino acids. The CDR3 DNA reads as TGTGCCAGCAGTTTATCTGGCACAGATACGCAGTATTTT. Amino acid sequence: CASSLSGTDTQYF.

To note about this clone: Distinct nucleotide sequences in the sample also encode this CDR3. The genes are TRBV5-1 and TRBJ2-2, with no clear D. The germline V gene encodes CDR1 SGHRS and CDR2 YFSETQ. The CDR3 runs 12 residues. Trimming took off 4 bases at V and 0 bases at J, with 1 base between the two ends. CDR3 region: CASSPNTGELFF. DNA for the CDR3: TGCGCCAGCAGCCCGAACACCGGGGAGCTGTTTTTT. The full variable domain, with the rest looked up from reference TRBV5-1 and TRBJ2-2, is KAGVTQTPRYLIKTRGQQVTLSCSPISGHRSVSWYQQTPGQGLQFLFEYFSETQRNKGNFPGRFSGRQFSNSRSEMNVSTLELGDSALYLCASSPNTGELFFGEGSRLTVL.

The V and J genes are TRBV9 and TRBJ2-1; the D gene is possibly TRBD2 (7 bases). Germline loops: CDR1 SGDLS, CDR2 YYNGEE. The ends were cut back, 4 bases at V and 10 bases at J, with 21 bases in the middle. This CDR3 region has 15 residues. CDR3 amino acids: CASSPRGGGKWEQFF. CDR3 coding DNA: TGTGCCAGCAGCCCTCGAGGGGGGGGCAAGTGGGAGCAGTTCTTC.

This clone turned up a few times. The chain joins TRBV6-5 to TRBJ2-5; D remains ambiguous. The germline V gene encodes CDR1 MNHEY and CDR2 SVGAGI. The CDR3 is 13 amino acids. The V end was cut by 0 bases, the J end by 4 bases, with 6 bases between. The CDR3 region has the DNA TGTGCCAGCAGTTACTCGTTTGGAGAGACCCAGTACTTC. Its protein product is CASSYSFGETQYF.

V is TRBV23-1 and J is TRBJ2-3; TRBD1 aligns across 9 bases. TRBV23-1 belongs to the ORF category, with a function that is uncertain. This CDR3 spans 16 amino acids. The J segment lost 4 bases and the V segment lost 3 bases, leaving 8 bases of the junction unmatched. CDR3 region: CASSHPDRGDPDTQYF. The CDR3 region has the DNA TGCGCCAGCAGTCACCCGGACAGGGGCGATCCAGATACGCAGTATTTT.